This TCR beta chain was identified during a study of T cells in Graves' hyperthyroidism and ophthalmopathy. RNA transcripts were the template for amplifying TCR beta CDR3 regions. The HTBI primer set drove a first-round RT-PCR of the TCR CDR3. TCRdb processed the multiplex PCR reads anew with MiXCR; each CDR3 protein has one entry. Of more than 500,000 distinct CDR3 sequences listed, around 15% were seen once; the top ten hold 3.5% to 4%. Over 18 months, lack of ophthalmopathy progression marked Graves' hyperthyroidism as stable. The hyperthyroidism was newly diagnosed and had lasted under 2 months; the patients were aged 18 to 65. Those patients with uncontrolled infection, other autoimmune disease, pregnancy or lactation were excluded. Study outcomes and limitations: The authors' 13 V-J model separated ophthalmopathy from stable hyperthyroidism.

From germline, CDR1 is SGHRS and CDR2 YFSETQ. The CDR3 contains 13 residues. Trimming shortened V by 3 bases and J by 2 bases, and 8 bases separated the two germline ends. Regarding this clonotype: Its specificity is unknown.

The TCR was taken from a woman aged 25 to 39 with Graves' hyperthyroidism. V usage is TRBV5-1 and J usage is TRBJ1-1; D ambiguous. The specimen sequenced was blood. CDR3: CASSWYGNTEAFF. CDR3 DNA sequence: TGCGCCAGCAGCTGGTACGGAAACACTGAAGCTTTCTTT.